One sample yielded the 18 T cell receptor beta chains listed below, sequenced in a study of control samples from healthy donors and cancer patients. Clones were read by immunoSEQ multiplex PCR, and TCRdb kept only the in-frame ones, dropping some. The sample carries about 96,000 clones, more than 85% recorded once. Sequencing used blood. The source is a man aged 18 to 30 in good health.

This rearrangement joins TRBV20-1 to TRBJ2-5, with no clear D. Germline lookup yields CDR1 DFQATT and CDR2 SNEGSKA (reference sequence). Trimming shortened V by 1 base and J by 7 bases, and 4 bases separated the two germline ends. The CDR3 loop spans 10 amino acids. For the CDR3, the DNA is TGCAGTGCTAGAGGGGTGACCCAGTACTTC. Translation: CSARGVTQYF.

This CDR3 is CASSLARTTGSEQYF. The CDR3 DNA sequence: TGTGCCAGCAGCTTAGCGCGCACGACAGGCTCCGAGCAGTACTTC. This chain links TRBV7-9 with TRBJ2-7, with D possibly being TRBD1 (6 bases). This CDR3 is 15 amino acids long. The V and J ends lost 0 bases and 6 bases respectively, with 15 bases between them. Per germline, CDR1 SEHNR and CDR2 FQNEAQ (reference sequence).

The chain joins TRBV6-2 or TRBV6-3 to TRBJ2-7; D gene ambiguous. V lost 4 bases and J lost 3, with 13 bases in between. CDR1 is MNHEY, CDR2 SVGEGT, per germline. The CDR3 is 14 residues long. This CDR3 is CASSFSGRLYEQYF. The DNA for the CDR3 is TGTGCCAGCAGTTTCTCGGGCCGACTCTACGAGCAGTACTTC.

In DNA form, the CDR3 reads TGTGCCAGCAGCCCCGTCGGAGTCTCCTACGAGCAGTACTTC. It is translated as CASSPVGVSYEQYF. The chain has TRBV9 and TRBJ2-7; D not resolved. CDR1 is SGDLS, CDR2 YYNGEE, per germline. Between the trimmed V and J ends, which lost 4 bases and 0 bases, there was a span of 11 bases. The CDR3 has 14 residues. Filled out from reference TRBV9 and TRBJ2-7, the complete variable domain reads DSGVTQTPKHLITATGQRVTLRCSPRSGDLSVYWYQQSLDQGLQFLIQYYNGEERAKGNILERFSAQQFPDLHSELNLSSLELGDSALYFCASSPVGVSYEQYFGPGTRLTVT.

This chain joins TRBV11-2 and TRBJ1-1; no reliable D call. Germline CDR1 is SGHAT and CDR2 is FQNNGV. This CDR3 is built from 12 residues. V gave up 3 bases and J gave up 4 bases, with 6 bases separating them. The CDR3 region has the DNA TGTGCCAGCAGCTTGCGGGGCACTGAAGCTTTCTTT. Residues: CASSLRGTEAFF.

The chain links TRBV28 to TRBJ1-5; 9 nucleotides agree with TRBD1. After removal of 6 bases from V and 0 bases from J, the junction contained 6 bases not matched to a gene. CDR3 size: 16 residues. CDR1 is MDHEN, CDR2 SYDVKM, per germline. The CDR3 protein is CASSPGTGNSNQPQHF. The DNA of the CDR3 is TGTGCCAGCAGCCCCGGGACAGGGAATAGCAATCAGCCCCAGCATTTT.

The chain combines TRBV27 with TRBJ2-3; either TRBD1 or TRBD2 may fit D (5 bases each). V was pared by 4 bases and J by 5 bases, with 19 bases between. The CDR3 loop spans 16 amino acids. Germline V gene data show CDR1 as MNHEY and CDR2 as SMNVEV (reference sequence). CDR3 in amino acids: CASSSGTEGAVDTQYF. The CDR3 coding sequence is TGTGCCAGCAGTTCGGGGACCGAGGGAGCAGTAGATACGCAGTATTTT.

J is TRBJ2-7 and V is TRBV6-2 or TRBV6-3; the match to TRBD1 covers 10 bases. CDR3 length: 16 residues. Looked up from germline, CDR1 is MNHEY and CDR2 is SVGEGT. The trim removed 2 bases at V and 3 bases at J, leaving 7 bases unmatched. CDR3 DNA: TGTGCCAGCAGTTACCAGTTGGGACAGGGGATCTACGAGCAGTACTTC. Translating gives CASSYQLGQGIYEQYF.

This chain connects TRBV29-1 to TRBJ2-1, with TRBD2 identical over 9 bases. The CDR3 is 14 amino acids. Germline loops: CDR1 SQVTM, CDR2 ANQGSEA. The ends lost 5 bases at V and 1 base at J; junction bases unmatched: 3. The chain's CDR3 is CSVLLAGSYNEQFF. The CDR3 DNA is TGCAGCGTTCTTCTAGCGGGGTCCTACAATGAGCAGTTCTTC.

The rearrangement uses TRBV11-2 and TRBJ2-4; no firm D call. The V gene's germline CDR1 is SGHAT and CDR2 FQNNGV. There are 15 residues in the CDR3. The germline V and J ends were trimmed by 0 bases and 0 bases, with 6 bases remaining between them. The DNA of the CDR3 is TGTGCCAGCAGCTTAGATAGGGTAGCCAAAAACATTCAGTACTTC. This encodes CASSLDRVAKNIQYF.

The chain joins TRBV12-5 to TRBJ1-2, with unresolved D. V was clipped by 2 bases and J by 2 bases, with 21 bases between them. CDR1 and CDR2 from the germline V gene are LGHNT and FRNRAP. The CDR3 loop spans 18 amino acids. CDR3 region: CASGLPLLNDPGNYGYTF. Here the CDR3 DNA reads TGTGCTAGTGGTTTGCCCCTTCTTAACGACCCGGGCAACTATGGCTACACCTTC.

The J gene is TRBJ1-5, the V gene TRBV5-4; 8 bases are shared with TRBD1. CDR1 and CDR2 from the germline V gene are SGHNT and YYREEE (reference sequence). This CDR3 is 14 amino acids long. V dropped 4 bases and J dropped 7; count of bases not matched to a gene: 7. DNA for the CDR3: TGTGCCAGCAGCCAGGACAGGGATCGGCAGCCCCAGCATTTT. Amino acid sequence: CASSQDRDRQPQHF. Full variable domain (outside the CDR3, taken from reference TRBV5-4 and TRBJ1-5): ETGVTQSPTHLIKTRGQQVTLRCSSQSGHNTVSWYQQALGQGPQFIFQYYREEENGRGNFPPRFSGLQFPNYSSELNVNALELDDSALYLCASSQDRDRQPQHFGDGTRLSIL.

The CDR3 is CASSYSAGTGGVETQYF. The CDR3 DNA reads as TGTGCCAGCAGTTACTCGGCCGGGACAGGGGGCGTTGAGACCCAGTACTTC. This rearrangement joins TRBV6-2 or TRBV6-3 to TRBJ2-5, with 12 bases that match TRBD1. The junction had 7 bases not matched to a gene; V was cut back by 0 bases and J by 5 bases. CDR1 is MNHEY, CDR2 SVGEGT, per germline. There are 17 residues in the CDR3.

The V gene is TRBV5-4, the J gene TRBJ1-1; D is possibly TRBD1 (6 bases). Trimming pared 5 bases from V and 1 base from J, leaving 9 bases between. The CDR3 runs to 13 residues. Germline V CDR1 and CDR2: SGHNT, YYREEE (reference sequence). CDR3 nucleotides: TGTGCCAGCAGGCGGACAGCGAACACTGAAGCTTTCTTT. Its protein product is CASRRTANTEAFF.

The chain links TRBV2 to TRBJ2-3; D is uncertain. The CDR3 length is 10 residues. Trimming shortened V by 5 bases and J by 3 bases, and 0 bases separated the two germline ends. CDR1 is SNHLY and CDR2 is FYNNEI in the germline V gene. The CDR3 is CASSTDTQYF. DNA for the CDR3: TGTGCCAGCAGTACAGATACGCAGTATTTT.

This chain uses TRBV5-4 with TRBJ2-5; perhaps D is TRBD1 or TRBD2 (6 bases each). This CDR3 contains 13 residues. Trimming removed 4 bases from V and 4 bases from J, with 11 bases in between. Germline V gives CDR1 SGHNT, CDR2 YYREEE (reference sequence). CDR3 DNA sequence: TGTGCCAGCAGCGCGGGACATATAGAGACCCAGTACTTC. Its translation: CASSAGHIETQYF.

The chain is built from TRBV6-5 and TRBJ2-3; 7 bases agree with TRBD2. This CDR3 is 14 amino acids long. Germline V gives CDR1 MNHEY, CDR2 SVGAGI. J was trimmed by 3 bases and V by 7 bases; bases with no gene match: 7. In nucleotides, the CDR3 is TGTGCCAGCACCCCCCGGACTAGGACAGATACGCAGTATTTT. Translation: CASTPRTRTDTQYF.

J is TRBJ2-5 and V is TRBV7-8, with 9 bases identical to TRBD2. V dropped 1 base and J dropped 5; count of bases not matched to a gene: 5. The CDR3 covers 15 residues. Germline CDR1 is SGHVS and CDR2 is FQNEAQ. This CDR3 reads CASSLVRGGGETQYF. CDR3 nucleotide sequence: TGTGCCAGCAGCTTAGTGCGGGGGGGCGGTGAGACCCAGTACTTC.